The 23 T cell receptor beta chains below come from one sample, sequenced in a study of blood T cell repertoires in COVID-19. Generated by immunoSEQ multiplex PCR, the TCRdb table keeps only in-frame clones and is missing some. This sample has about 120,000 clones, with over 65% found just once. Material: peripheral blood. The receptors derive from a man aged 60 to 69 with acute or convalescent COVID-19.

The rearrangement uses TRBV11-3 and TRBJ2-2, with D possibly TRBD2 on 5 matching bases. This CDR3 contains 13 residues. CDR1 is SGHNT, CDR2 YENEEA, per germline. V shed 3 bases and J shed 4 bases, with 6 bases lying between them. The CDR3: CASSFAGTGELFF. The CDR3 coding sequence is TGTGCCAGCAGCTTCGCGGGCACCGGGGAGCTGTTTTTT.

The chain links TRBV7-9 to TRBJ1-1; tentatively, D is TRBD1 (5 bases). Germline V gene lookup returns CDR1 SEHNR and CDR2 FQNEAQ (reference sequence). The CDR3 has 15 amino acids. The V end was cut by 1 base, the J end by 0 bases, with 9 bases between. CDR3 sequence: CASSLEGNMNTEAFF. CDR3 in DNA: TGTGCCAGCAGCTTAGAGGGGAACATGAACACTGAAGCTTTCTTT. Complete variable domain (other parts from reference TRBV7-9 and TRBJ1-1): DTGVSQNPRHKITKRGQNVTFRCDPISEHNRLYWYRQTLGQGPEFLTYFQNEAQLEKSRLLSDRFSAERPKGSFSTLEIQRTEQGDSAMYLCASSLEGNMNTEAFFGQGTRLTVV.

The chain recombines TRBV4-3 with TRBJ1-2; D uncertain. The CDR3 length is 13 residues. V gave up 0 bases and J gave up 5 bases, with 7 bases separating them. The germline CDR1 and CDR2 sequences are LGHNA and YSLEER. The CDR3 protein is CASSQDIGYGYTF. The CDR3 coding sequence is TGCGCCAGCAGCCAAGATATCGGTTATGGCTACACCTTC.

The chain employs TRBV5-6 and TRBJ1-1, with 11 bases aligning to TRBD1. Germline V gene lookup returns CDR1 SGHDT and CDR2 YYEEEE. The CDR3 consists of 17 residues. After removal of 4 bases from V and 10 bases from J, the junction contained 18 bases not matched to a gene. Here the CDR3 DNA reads TGTGCCAGCAGCCGAAGGGACAGGGGGTCCCTCGGTGAGGGAGCTTTCTTT. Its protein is CASSRRDRGSLGEGAFF.

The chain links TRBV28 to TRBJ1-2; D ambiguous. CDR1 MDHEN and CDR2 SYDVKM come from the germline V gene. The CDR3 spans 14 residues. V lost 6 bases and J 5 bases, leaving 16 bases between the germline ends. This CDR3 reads CASRTSGSLYGYTF. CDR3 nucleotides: TGTGCCAGCAGGACGTCAGGATCCCTTTATGGCTACACCTTC.

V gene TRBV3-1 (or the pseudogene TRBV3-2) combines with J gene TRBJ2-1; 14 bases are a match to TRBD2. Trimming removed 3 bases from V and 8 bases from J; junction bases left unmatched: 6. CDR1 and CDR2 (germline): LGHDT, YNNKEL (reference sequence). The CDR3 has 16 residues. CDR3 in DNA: TGTGCCAGCAGCCATGCCCCGGGACTAGCGGGAGATGAGCAGTTCTTC. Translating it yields CASSHAPGLAGDEQFF.

The CDR3 loop reads CASRDSLVQTQYF. The DNA for the CDR3 is TGTGCCAGCAGGGACAGCCTTGTACAGACCCAGTACTTC. The rearrangement joins TRBV28 to TRBJ2-5; TRBD1 might be the D (6 bases). Germline V gene data show CDR1 as MDHEN and CDR2 as SYDVKM. The CDR3 is 13 residues long. Trimming took off 6 bases at V and 6 bases at J, with 14 bases between the two ends.

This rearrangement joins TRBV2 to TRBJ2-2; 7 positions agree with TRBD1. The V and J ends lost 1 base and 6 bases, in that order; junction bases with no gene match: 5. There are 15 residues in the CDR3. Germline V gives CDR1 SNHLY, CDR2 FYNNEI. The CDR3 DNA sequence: TGTGCCAGCAGTGAAGGGACAGGCCGGGCCGGGGAGCTGTTTTTT. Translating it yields CASSEGTGRAGELFF. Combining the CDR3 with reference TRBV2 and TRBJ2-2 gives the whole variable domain EPEVTQTPSHQVTQMGQEVILRCVPISNHLYFYWYRQILGQKVEFLVSFYNNEISEKSEIFDDQFSVERPDGSNFTLKIRSTKLEDSAMYFCASSEGTGRAGELFFGEGSRLTVL.

The DNA of the CDR3 is TGTGCCAGCTCACCGCGAGACAGGGACGAGCAGTACTTC. Residues: CASSPRDRDEQYF. This chain joins TRBV18 and TRBJ2-7; 7 bases are a match to TRBD1. The CDR3 length is 13 residues. Trimming at V came to 3 bases and at J to 5 bases, leaving 4 bases not matched to a gene. CDR1 KGHSH and CDR2 LQKENI come from the germline V gene.

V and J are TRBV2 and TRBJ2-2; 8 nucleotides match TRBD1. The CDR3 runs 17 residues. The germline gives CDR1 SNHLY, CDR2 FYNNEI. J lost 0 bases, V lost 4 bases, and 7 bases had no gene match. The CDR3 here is CASSVRDRPTNTGELFF. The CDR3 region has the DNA TGTGCCAGCAGTGTCCGGGACAGGCCCACGAACACCGGGGAGCTGTTTTTT. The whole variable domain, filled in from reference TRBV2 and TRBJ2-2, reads EPEVTQTPSHQVTQMGQEVILRCVPISNHLYFYWYRQILGQKVEFLVSFYNNEISEKSEIFDDQFSVERPDGSNFTLKIRSTKLEDSAMYFCASSVRDRPTNTGELFFGEGSRLTVL.

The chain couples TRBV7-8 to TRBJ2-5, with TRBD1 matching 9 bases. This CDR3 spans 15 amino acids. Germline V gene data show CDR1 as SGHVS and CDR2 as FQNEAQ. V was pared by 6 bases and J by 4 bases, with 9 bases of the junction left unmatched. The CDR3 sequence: CASSLQGARPETQYF. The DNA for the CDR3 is TGTGCCAGCAGTTTACAGGGGGCGCGCCCAGAGACCCAGTACTTC.

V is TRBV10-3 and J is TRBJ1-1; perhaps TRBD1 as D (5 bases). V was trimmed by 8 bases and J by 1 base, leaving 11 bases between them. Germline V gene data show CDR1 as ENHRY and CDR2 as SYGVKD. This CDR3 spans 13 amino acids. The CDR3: CAIVRDRNTEAFF. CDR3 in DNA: TGTGCCATCGTCAGGGATCGGAACACTGAAGCTTTCTTT.

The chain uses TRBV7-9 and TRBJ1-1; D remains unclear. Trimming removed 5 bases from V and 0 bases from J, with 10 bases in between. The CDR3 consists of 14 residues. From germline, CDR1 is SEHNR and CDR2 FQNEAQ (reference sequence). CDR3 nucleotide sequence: TGTGCCAGCAGCACCAGTAAGATGAACACTGAAGCTTTCTTT. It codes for CASSTSKMNTEAFF. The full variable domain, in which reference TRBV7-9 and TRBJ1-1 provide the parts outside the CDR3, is DTGVSQNPRHKITKRGQNVTFRCDPISEHNRLYWYRQTLGQGPEFLTYFQNEAQLEKSRLLSDRFSAERPKGSFSTLEIQRTEQGDSAMYLCASSTSKMNTEAFFGQGTRLTVV.

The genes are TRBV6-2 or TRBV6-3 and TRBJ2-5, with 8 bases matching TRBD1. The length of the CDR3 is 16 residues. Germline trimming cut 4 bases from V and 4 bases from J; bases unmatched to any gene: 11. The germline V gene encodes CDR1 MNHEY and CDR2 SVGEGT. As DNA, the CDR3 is TGTGCCAGCAGTTCCTTCGACAGGGGACGACGAGAGACCCAGTACTTC. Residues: CASSSFDRGRRETQYF.

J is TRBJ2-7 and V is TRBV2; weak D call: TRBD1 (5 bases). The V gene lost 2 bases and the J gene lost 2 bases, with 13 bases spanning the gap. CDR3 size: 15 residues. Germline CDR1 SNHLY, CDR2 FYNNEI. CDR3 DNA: TGTGCCAGCAGTGAAACCAGGCAGACAGCCTACGAGCAGTACTTC. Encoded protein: CASSETRQTAYEQYF.

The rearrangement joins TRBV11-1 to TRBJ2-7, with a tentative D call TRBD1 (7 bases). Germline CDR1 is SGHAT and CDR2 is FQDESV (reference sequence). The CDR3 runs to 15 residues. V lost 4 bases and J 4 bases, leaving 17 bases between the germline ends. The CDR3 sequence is CASSSGEGAGYEQYF. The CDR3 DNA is TGTGCCAGCAGCTCTGGTGAGGGGGCGGGGTACGAGCAGTACTTC.

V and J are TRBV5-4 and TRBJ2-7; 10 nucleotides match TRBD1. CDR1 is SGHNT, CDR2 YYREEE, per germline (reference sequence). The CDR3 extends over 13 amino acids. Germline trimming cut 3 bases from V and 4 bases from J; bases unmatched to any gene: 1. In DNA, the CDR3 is TGTGCCAGCAGCTCGGGACAGGGGTACGAGCAGTACTTC. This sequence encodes CASSSGQGYEQYF.

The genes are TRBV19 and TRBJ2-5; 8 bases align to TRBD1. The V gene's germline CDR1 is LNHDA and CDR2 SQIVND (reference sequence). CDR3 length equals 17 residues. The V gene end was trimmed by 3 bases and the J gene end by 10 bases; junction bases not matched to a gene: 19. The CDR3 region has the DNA TGTGCCAGTAGTATTGGGGGTAGCGGCCCTTCAACAGGGGGCCAGTACTTC. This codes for CASSIGGSGPSTGGQYF.

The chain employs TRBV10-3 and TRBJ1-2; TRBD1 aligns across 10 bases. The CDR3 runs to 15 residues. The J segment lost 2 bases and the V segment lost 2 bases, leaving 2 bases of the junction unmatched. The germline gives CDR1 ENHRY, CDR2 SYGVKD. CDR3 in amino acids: CAISEEGQGNYGYTF. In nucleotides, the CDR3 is TGTGCCATCAGTGAGGAGGGACAGGGGAACTATGGCTACACCTTC.

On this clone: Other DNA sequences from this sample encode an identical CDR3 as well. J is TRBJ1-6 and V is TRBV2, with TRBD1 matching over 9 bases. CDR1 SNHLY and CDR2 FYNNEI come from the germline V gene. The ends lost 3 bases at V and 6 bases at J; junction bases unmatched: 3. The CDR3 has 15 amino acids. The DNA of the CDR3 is TGTGCCAGCAGTGAGTGGGACAGGGCTAATTCACCCCTCCACTTT. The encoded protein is CASSEWDRANSPLHF.

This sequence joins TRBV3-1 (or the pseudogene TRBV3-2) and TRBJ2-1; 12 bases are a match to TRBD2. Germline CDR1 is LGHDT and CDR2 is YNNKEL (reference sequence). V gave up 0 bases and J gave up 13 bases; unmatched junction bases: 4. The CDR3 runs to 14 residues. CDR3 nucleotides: TGTGCCAGCAGCCAAGACCTAGCGGGAGGGAATCAGTTCTTC. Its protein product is CASSQDLAGGNQFF.

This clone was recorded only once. In DNA, the CDR3 is TGTGCCAGCACCGACAGGGATGGGGGGGAAAAACTGTTTTTT. Translation gives CASTDRDGGEKLFF. The genes are TRBV6-5 and TRBJ1-4; the match to TRBD1 covers 7 bases. The CDR3 consists of 14 residues. The germline CDR1 and CDR2 sequences are MNHEY and SVGAGI. V trimming: 7 bases; J trimming: 8 bases; junction bases outside the gene matches: 10.

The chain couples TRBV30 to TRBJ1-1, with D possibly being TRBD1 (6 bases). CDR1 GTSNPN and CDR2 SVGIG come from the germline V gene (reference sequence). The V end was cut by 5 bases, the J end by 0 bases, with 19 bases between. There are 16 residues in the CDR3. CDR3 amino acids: CAWGGPVAPLNTEAFF. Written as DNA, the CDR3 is TGTGCCTGGGGGGGGCCCGTGGCACCGCTGAACACTGAAGCTTTCTTT.